This TCR beta chain was obtained from a study of T-cell reconstitution after alpha-beta-depleted transplantation in children. Germline values: CDR1 SNHLY, CDR2 FYNNEI. The length of the CDR3 is 16 residues. J gave up 5 bases and V 4 bases, and 10 bases lay outside the gene matches. Preparation of the TCRbeta library used unique molecular identifiers. TCRdb analysed the PCR reads with MiXCR anew, one entry per CDR3 protein. The sample gives fewer than 550,000 distinct CDR3 sequences, under 20% of which show up once; just under 30% is in the top ten. This clonotype was seen more than once but under ten times.

The chain links TRBV2 to TRBJ1-5, with 8 bases identical to TRBD1. The specimen was PBMCs, mostly from graft donor cells, collected 360 days after TCRalphabeta/CD19-depleted stem cell transplant. The clonotype comes from a boy less than two years old who had a stem cell transplant for Wiskott-Aldrich syndrome, so the T cells may come from the graft donor. The CDR3 spells CASSGTGGLDHQPQHF. CDR3 nucleotides: TGTGCCAGCAGTGGCACAGGGGGACTGGATCATCAGCCCCAGCATTTT.